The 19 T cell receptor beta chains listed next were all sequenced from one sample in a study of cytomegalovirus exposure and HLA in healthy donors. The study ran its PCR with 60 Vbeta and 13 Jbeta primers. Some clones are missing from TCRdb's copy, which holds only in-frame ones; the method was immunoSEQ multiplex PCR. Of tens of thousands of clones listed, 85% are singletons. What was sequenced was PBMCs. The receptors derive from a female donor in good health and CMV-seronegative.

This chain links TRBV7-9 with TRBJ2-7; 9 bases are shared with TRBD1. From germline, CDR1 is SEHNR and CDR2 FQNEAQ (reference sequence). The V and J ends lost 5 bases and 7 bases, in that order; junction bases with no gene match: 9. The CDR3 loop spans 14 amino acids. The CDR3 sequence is CASSVTGTGIEQYF. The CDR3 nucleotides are TGTGCCAGCAGCGTCACCGGGACAGGGATTGAGCAGTACTTC.

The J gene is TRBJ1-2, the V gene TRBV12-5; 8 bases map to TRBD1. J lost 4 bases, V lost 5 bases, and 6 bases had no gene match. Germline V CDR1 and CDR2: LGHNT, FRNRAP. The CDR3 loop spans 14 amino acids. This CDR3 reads CASGSGQGLYGYTF. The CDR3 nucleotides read TGTGCTAGTGGTAGCGGACAGGGACTCTATGGCTACACCTTC.

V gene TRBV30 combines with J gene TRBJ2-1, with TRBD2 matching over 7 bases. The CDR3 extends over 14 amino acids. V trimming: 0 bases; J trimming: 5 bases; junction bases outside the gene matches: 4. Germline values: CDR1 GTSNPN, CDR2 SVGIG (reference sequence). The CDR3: CAWSVGLADNEQFF. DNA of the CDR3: TGTGCCTGGAGTGTAGGGCTAGCGGACAATGAGCAGTTCTTC.

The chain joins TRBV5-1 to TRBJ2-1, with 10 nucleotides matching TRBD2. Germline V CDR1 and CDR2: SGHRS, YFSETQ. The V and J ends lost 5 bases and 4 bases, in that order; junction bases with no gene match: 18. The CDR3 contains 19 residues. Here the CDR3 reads CASSGPPSGRPGVYNEQFF. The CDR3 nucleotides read TGCGCCAGCAGTGGTCCGCCTAGCGGGAGACCCGGGGTTTACAATGAGCAGTTCTTC.

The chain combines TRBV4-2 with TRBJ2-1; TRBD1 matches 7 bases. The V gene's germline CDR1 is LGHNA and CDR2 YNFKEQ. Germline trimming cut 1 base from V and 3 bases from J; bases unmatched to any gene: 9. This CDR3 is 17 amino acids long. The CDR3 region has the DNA TGTGCCAGCAGCCAAGTTATGACAGGGCGAAGCTACAATGAGCAGTTCTTC. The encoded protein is CASSQVMTGRSYNEQFF.

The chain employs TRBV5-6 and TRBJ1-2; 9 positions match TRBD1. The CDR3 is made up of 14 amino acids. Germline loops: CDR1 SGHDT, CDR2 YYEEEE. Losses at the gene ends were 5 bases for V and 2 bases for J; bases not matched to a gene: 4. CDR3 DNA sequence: TGTGCCAGCAGTGTTGGGACAGGGAACTATGGCTACACCTTC. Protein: CASSVGTGNYGYTF.

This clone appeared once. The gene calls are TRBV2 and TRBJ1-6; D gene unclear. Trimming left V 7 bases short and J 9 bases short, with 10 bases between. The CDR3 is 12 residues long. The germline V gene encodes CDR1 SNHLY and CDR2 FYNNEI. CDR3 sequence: CASKSEGSPLHF. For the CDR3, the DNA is TGTGCCAGCAAGTCCGAGGGTTCACCCCTCCACTTT. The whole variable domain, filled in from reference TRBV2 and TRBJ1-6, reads EPEVTQTPSHQVTQMGQEVILRCVPISNHLYFYWYRQILGQKVEFLVSFYNNEISEKSEIFDDQFSVERPDGSNFTLKIRSTKLEDSAMYFCASKSEGSPLHFGNGTRLTVT.

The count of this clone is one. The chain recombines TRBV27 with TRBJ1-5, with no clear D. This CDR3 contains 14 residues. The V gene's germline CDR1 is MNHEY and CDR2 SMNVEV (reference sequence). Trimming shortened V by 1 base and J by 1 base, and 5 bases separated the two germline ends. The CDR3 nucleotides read TGTGCCAGCAGTTTATTTGGCAGCAATCAGCCCCAGCATTTT. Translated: CASSLFGSNQPQHF.

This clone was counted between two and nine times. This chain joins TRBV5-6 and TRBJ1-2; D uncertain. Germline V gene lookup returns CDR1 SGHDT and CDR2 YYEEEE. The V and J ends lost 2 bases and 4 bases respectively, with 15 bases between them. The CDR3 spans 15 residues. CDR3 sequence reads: CASSLGGNFGYGYTF. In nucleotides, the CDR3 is TGTGCCAGCAGCTTAGGAGGGAACTTTGGCTATGGCTACACCTTC.

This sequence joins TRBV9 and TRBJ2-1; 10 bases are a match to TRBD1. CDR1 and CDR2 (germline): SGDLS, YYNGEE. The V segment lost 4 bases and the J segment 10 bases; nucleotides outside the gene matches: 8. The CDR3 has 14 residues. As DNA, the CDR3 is TGTGCCAGCAGCCAGGGACAGGGGACTGGGGAGCAGTTCTTC. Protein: CASSQGQGTGEQFF.

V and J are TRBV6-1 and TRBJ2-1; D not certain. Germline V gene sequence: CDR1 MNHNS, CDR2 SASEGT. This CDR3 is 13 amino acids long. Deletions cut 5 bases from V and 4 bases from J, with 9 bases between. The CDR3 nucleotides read TGTGCCAGCAGTTCAACATATTACAATGAGCAGTTCTTC. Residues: CASSSTYYNEQFF.

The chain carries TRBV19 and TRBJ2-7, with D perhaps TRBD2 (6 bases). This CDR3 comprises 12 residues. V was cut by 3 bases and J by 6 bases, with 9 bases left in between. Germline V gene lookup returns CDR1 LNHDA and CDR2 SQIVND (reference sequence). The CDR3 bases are TGTGCCAGTAGTATGACCGGGGGCGAGCAGTACTTC. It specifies CASSMTGGEQYF.

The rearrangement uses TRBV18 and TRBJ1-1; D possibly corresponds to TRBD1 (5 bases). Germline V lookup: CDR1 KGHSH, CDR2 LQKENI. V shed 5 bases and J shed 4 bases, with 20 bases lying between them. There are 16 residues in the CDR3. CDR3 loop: CASSVQTGGWGTEAFF. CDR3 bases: TGTGCCAGCTCAGTCCAAACCGGGGGTTGGGGCACTGAAGCTTTCTTT.

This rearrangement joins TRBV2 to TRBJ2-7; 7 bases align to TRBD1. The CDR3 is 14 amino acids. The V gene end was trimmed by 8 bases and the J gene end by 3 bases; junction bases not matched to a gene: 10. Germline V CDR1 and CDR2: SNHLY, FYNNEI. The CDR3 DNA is TGTGCCAGCTTTTTAGGACAGGCTTACTACGAGCAGTACTTC. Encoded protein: CASFLGQAYYEQYF.

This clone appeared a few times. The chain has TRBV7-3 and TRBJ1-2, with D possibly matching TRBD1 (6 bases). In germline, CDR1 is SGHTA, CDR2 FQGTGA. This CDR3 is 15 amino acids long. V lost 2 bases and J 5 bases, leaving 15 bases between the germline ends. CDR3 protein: CASSLSNQGNYGYTF. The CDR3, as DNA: TGTGCCAGCAGCTTATCCAACCAGGGGAATTATGGCTACACCTTC.

The CDR3 loop reads CATYRNGRGVRNEQFF. The CDR3 bases are TGTGCCACCTACAGAAACGGGAGAGGGGTTCGGAATGAGCAGTTCTTC. This chain uses TRBV2 with TRBJ2-1; D perhaps matches TRBD2 (6 bases). Germline CDR1 SNHLY, CDR2 FYNNEI. V lost 10 bases to trimming and J lost 7 bases, with 26 bases between them. CDR3 length: 16 amino acids.

The CDR3 sequence: CASSEDRDSYGYTF. As DNA, the CDR3 is TGTGCCAGCAGCGAGGACAGGGATAGCTATGGCTACACCTTC. The chain uses TRBV2 and TRBJ1-2; TRBD1 aligns across 8 bases. V lost 6 bases and J lost 4; bases outside the gene matches: 7. Per the germline V gene, CDR1 is SNHLY and CDR2 is FYNNEI. This CDR3 spans 14 amino acids.

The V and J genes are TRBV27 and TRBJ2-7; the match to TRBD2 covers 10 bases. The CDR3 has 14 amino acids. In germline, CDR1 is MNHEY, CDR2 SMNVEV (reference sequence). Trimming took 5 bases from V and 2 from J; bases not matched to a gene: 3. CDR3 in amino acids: CASSAGLATYEQYF. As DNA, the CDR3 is TGTGCCAGCAGTGCGGGACTAGCGACCTACGAGCAGTACTTC.

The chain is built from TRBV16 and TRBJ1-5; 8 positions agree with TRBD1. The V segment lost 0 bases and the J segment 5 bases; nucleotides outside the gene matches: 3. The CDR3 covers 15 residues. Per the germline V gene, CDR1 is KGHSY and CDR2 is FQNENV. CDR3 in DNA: TGTGCCAGCAGCCAATCCCAGGGGGCGCATCAGCCCCAGCATTTT. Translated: CASSQSQGAHQPQHF.